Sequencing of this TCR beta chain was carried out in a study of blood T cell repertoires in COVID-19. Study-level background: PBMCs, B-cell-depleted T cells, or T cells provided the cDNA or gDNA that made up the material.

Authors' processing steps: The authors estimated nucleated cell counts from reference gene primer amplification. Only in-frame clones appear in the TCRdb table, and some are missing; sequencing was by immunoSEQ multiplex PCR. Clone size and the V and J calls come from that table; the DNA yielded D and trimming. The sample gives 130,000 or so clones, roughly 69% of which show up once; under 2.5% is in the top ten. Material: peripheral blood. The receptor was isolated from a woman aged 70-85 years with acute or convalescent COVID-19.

The CDR3 DNA reads as TGTGCCAGCAGCGCACCCGGGGGTAGGGGGACCCAGTACTTC. This gives the protein CASSAPGGRGTQYF. V and J are TRBV9 and TRBJ2-5; TRBD2 might be the D (6 bases). There are 14 residues in the CDR3. Trimming removed 3 bases from V and 7 bases from J, with 16 bases in between. From germline, CDR1 is SGDLS and CDR2 YYNGEE.